The present entry profiles one T cell receptor (beta chain) with its context. This sample was taken from a study of blood T cell repertoires in COVID-19. Study context: The recovered donors of Cohort 3 showed two negative PCRs, clearance, or symptom resolution. The cDNA or gDNA used as material had been derived from T cells, B-cell-depleted T cells, or PBMCs.

Individuals aged about 18 to 100 years were recruited from around 22 US areas. Participant-given clinical history determined each cohort assignment. V lost 1 base, J lost 5 bases, and 12 bases lay in between. In germline, CDR1 is MGHRA, CDR2 YSYEKL. CDR3 length equals 14 residues. Libraries were prepared by immunoSEQ multiplex PCR; TCRdb keeps only in-frame clonotypes and omits some of them. The sample has some 220,000 clones; roughly nine tenths are singletons. The chain uses TRBV4-1 and TRBJ2-7; the D gene is possibly TRBD1 (5 bases). The sequenced sample consisted of PBMCs or T cells enriched from blood (not recorded which). This receptor was identified in a woman aged 45-60 years in a cohort exposed to, infected with or recovered from COVID-19 (not recorded which). The CDR3 here is CASSQGAGSNEQYF. The CDR3 DNA follows: TGCGCCAGCAGCCAAGGGGCAGGGTCTAACGAGCAGTACTTC.